This T cell receptor (beta chain) was captured by sequencing in a study of beta chain features in type 1 diabetes. Study-level results: Patients' naive, central memory and Treg TCRB repertoires seemed closer to one another than those of healthy donors. Shorter TCRB CDR3s, moderately but significantly so, marked every one of the four CD4+ subsets in Type 1 diabetes patients. There were fewer insertions and more deletions at the VDJ junctions of type 1 diabetes patients.

Sorting that relied on CD45RO/CCR7/CD25/CD127/CD95/CD27 yielded CD4+ naive, central memory, regulatory and stem cell-like memory cells. Concerning this clone: Its antigen is as yet unknown.

Germline-derived CDR1 and CDR2 are SGHDT and YYEEEE. The CDR3 has 14 amino acids. Between the trimmed V and J ends, which lost 3 bases and 5 bases, there was a span of 14 bases. The sequenced template was cDNA made from the entire isolated RNA. About 3.6 million reads were obtained on average from naive, central memory and regulatory T cell samples. Data came from immunoSEQ multiplex PCR; TCRdb stores just in-frame clones and leaves some out. In the table there are about 340,000 clones, roughly 13% of which are singletons. The specimen sequenced was naive CD4+ T cells from blood. This sequence originates from a woman aged 18-29 years with type 1 diabetes. The chain recombines TRBV5-6 with TRBJ2-5; perhaps TRBD2 as D (6 bases). The CDR3 region is CASSSDGGSETQYF. As DNA, the CDR3 is TGTGCCAGCAGCTCAGACGGGGGTTCGGAGACCCAGTACTTC.